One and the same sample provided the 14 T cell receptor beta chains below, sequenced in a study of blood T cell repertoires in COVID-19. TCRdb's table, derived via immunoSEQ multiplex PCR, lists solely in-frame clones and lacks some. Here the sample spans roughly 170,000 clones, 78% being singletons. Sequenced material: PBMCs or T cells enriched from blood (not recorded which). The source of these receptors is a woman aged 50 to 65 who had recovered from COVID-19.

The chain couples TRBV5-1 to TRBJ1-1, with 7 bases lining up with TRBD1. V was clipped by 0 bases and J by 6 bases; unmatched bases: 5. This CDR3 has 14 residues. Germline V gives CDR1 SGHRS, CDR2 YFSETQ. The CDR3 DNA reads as TGCGCCAGCAGCTTGGATCAGGGGGTGGCTGAAGCTTTCTTT. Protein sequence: CASSLDQGVAEAFF. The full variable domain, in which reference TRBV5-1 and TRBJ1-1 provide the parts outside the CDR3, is KAGVTQTPRYLIKTRGQQVTLSCSPISGHRSVSWYQQTPGQGLQFLFEYFSETQRNKGNFPGRFSGRQFSNSRSEMNVSTLELGDSALYLCASSLDQGVAEAFFGQGTRLTVV.

The CDR3, as DNA: TGTGCCAGCAAGGGACCCGCAGGGGGGGAAAAACTGTTTTTT. Translation: CASKGPAGGEKLFF. The chain links TRBV21-1 to TRBJ1-4; the D segment call TRBD1 is taken from the table without a DNA check. TRBV21-1 is described as a pseudogene. CDR3 size: 14 residues.

The CDR3 sequence is CASKRLAGGPEQFF. CDR3 coding DNA: TGTGCCAGCAAAAGACTAGCGGGGGGCCCGGAGCAGTTCTTC. The chain uses TRBV19 and TRBJ2-1; 13 bases match TRBD2. J gave up 10 bases and V 9 bases, and 9 bases lay outside the gene matches. This CDR3 spans 14 amino acids. Germline CDR1 and CDR2: LNHDA and SQIVND (reference sequence). Based on the CDR3 plus reference TRBV19 and TRBJ2-1, the full variable domain is DGGITQSPKYLFRKEGQNVTLSCEQNLNHDAMYWYRQDPGQGLRLIYYSQIVNDFQKGDIAEGYSVSREKKESFPLTVTSAQKNPTAFYLCASKRLAGGPEQFFGPGTRLTVL.

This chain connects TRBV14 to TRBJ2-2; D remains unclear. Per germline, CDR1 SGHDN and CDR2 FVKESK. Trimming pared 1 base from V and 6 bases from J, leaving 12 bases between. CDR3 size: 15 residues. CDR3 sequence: CASSQGWSEAGELFF. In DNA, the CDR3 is TGTGCCAGCAGCCAAGGCTGGAGCGAGGCCGGGGAGCTGTTTTTT.

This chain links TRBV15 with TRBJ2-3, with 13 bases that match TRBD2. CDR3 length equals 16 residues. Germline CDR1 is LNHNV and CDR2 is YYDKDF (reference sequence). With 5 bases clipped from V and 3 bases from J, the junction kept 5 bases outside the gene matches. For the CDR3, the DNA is TGTGCCACCAGCCCTTTACTAGCGGGAGGGACAGATACGCAGTATTTT. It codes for CATSPLLAGGTDTQYF.

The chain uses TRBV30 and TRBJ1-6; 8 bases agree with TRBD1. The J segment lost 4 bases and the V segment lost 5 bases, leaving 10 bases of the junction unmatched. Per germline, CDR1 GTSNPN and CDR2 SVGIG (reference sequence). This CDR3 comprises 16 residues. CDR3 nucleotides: TGTGCCTGGGCTGCAAGGGACAGGCCATATAATTCACCCCTCCACTTT. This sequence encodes CAWAARDRPYNSPLHF.

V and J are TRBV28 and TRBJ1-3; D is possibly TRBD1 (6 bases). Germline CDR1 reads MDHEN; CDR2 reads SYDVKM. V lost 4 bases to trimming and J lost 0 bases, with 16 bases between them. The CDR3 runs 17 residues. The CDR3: CASSSNREFSSGNTIYF. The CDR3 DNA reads TGTGCCAGCAGTTCCAACAGGGAATTCAGCTCTGGAAACACCATATATTTT.

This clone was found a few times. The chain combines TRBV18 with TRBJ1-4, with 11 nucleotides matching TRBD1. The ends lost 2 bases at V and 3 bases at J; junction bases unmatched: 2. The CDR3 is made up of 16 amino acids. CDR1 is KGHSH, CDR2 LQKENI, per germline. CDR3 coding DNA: TGTGCCAGCTCACCAGGGACAGGGGGAGCTAATGAAAAACTGTTTTTT. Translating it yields CASSPGTGGANEKLFF. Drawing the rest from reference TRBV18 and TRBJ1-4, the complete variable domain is NAGVMQNPRHLVRRRGQEARLRCSPMKGHSHVYWYRQLPEEGLKFMVYLQKENIIDESGMPKERFSAEFPKEGPSILRIQQVVRGDSAAYFCASSPGTGGANEKLFFGSGTQLSVL.

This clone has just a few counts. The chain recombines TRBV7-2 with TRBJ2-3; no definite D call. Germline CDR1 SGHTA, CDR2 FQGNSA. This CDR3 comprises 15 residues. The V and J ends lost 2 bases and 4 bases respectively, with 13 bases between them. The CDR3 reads CASSLQVLTSDTQYF. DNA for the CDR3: TGTGCCAGCAGCTTACAGGTGTTGACCTCAGATACGCAGTATTTT.

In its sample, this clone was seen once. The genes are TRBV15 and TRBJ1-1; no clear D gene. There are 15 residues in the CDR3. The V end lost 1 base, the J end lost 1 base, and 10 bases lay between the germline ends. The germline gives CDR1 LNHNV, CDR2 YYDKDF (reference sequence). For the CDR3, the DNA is TGTGCCACCAGCAGAGTTGGGCCCGCGAACACTGAAGCTTTCTTT. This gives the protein CATSRVGPANTEAFF.

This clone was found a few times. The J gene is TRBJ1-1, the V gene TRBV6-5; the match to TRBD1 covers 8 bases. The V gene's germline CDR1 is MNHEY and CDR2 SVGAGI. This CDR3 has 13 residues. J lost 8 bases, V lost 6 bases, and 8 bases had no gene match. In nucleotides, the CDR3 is TGTGCCAGCAGATTAGGGACAGGCAACGAAGCTTTCTTT. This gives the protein CASRLGTGNEAFF.

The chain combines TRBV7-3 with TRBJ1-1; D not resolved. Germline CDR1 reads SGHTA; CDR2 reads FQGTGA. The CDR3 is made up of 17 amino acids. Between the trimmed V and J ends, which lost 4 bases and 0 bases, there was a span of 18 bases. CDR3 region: CASSSAGKRGMNTEAFF. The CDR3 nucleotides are TGTGCCAGCAGCTCAGCTGGCAAACGCGGGATGAACACTGAAGCTTTCTTT.

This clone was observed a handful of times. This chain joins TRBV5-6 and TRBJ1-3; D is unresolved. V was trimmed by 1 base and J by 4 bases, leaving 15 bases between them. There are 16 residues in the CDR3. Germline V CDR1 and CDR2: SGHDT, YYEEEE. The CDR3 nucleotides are TGTGCCAGCAGCTTGACGCTAGCGGCAGCAGGAAACACCATATATTTT. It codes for CASSLTLAAAGNTIYF.

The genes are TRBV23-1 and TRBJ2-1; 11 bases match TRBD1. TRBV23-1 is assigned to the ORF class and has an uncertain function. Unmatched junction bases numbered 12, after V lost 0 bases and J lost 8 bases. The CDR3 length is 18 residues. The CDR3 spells CASSQSRGPRTGGHEQFF. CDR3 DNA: TGCGCCAGCAGTCAATCGAGAGGCCCGAGGACAGGGGGCCATGAGCAGTTCTTC.